This T cell receptor (beta chain) comes out of a study of shared clonotypes between healthy human individuals. Whole-study context: For every donor, three CD4 naive, three CD4 memory, two CD8 naive and one CD8 memory plates were used.

Points on this clone: Its antigen is currently unknown.

Genomic DNA from each subset was divided evenly over several immunoSEQ plates. Profiled with immunoSEQ multiplex PCR; TCRdb holds only in-frame clones, not every one. The profile shows around 980,000 clones, approximately 80% of them singletons. The CDR3 contains 15 residues. CDR1 SGHDN and CDR2 FVKESK come from the germline V gene. V shed 4 bases and J shed 5 bases, with 17 bases lying between them. Broader study findings: It was the non-shared clonotypes that had lower generation probabilities than clonotypes shared by all four donors. Depth was large, yet rarefaction showed that sorted-subset sequencing was incomplete.

The rearrangement joins TRBV14 to TRBJ2-5, with D maybe TRBD1 (6 bases). The sample comprised memory CD4+ T cells from PBMCs. Subset of the sample: CD45RA-negative fraction. The TCR originated in a young man in good health. Some clones in this sample may be carry-over from other donors' samples. Here the CDR3 reads CASSRLQGNGETQYF. In DNA, the CDR3 is TGTGCCAGCAGCCGATTACAGGGAAATGGGGAGACCCAGTACTTC.